Given below is one T cell receptor (beta chain) in context. The antigen is not known. This PCR relied on a set of 60 Vbeta primers and 13 Jbeta primers. Produced via immunoSEQ multiplex PCR; TCRdb's table is partial and in-frame only. The sample yields roughly 250,000 clones, just over 70% seen once. This specimen belongs to a study of cytomegalovirus exposure and HLA in healthy donors. Study as a whole: Earlier sequencing of 150 million to 200 million T cells yielded about 120 million unique TCR beta sequences.

Study-wide results and caveats: Being productive about 90% or about 30% of the time was typical of most TCR beta V segments in an earlier analysis. Later analysis identified a missense DCLRE1C variant that was linked to TCR beta V- and J-gene trimming. DRB1 had the most TCR associations and HLA-C the fewest, a later analysis found, with rates varying by HLA locus.

V dropped 5 bases and J dropped 5; count of bases not matched to a gene: 8. The CDR3 spans 17 residues. Germline assignment: CDR1 MNHEY and CDR2 SMNVEV (reference sequence). The genes are TRBV27 and TRBJ2-3; TRBD2 agrees at 15 bases. Sequences were obtained from PBMCs. This receptor was taken from a female donor in good health and CMV-seronegative. The DNA of the CDR3 is TGTGCCAGCAGTAGTTGGACTAGCGGGAGGGACGGAGATACGCAGTATTTT. It codes for CASSSWTSGRDGDTQYF.